Listed below are T cell receptor beta chains from one sample, sequenced in a study of blood T cell repertoires in COVID-19. Repertoires were generated with immunoSEQ multiplex PCR, while TCRdb's copy carries only in-frame clones and drops some. In the table there are 270,000 or so clones, approximately 91% of which are singletons. Sequencing input: PBMCs or T cells enriched from blood (not recorded which). These receptors were taken from a woman aged 40 to 50 with acute COVID-19. Both conserved end residues are part of each CDR3. Fields, in order: V gene, D gene, clone size, J gene, CDR3 protein, CDR3 DNA. A D gene is named only where the DNA matches it firmly. Clone size, where shown, is once, few, many, or a class for clones that have expanded.

>TRBV7-2|NA|NA|TRBJ1-1
CASSLKGLDTEAFF
TGTGCCAGCAGCTTAAAGGGGTTAGACACTGAAGCTTTCTTT
>TRBV2|TRBD2|NA|TRBJ2-1
CASKSGGAYNEQFF
TGTGCCAGCAAGAGCGGGGGGGCCTACAATGAGCAGTTCTTC
>TRBV5-1|NA|once|TRBJ2-2
CASSSPTGELFF
TGCGCCAGCAGCTCCCCAACCGGGGAGCTGTTTTTT
>TRBV10-3|NA|NA|TRBJ1-1
CAIRRGGVAFF
TGTGCCATCAGGAGGGGAGGAGTAGCTTTCTTT
>TRBV28|NA|NA|TRBJ1-5
CASRGADSNQPQHF
TGTGCCAGCAGAGGGGCAGATAGCAATCAGCCCCAGCATTTT
>TRBV19|NA|NA|TRBJ1-1
CASTMNQGLNTEAFF
TGTGCCAGTACCATGAATCAGGGCTTGAACACTGAAGCTTTCTTT
>TRBV4-2|TRBD1|NA|TRBJ1-2
CASSQDGDHRGGYTF
TGTGCCAGCAGCCAAGACGGGGACCACAGGGGAGGCTACACCTTC
>TRBV9|TRBD2|NA|TRBJ2-3
CASSTGLAGDTQYF
TGTGCCAGCAGCACGGGACTAGCGGGAGATACGCAGTATTTT
>TRBV6-5|TRBD1|NA|TRBJ2-7
CATGATGTAQYEQYF
TGTGCCACCGGAGCAACCGGGACAGCCCAATACGAGCAGTACTTC
>TRBV9|TRBD2|NA|TRBJ2-6
CASSPQTSGGPLTF
TGTGCCAGCAGCCCTCAGACTAGCGGGGGACCCTTAACTTTC
>TRBV7-9|TRBD2|few|TRBJ2-7
CASSLGLAGVYEQYF
TGTGCCAGCAGCTTAGGACTAGCGGGAGTGTACGAGCAGTACTTC
>TRBV10-3|TRBD1|NA|TRBJ1-2
CAISVTGVGDYGYTF
TGTGCCATAAGCGTTACAGGGGTCGGGGACTATGGCTACACCTTC
>TRBV5-1|TRBD1|NA|TRBJ2-1
CASRSTGGSYNEQFF
TGCGCCAGCAGGTCGACAGGGGGTTCCTACAATGAGCAGTTCTTC
>TRBV5-4|TRBD2|NA|TRBJ2-7
CASSLRLSGETYEQYF
TGTGCCAGCAGCTTGAGGCTGAGCGGGGAGACCTACGAGCAGTACTTC
>TRBV28|NA|NA|TRBJ2-5
CASVGGSQETQYF
TGTGCCAGCGTGGGGGGTTCACAAGAGACCCAGTACTTC
>TRBV4-2|TRBD2|NA|TRBJ2-2
CASSQEVRGGRANTGELFF
TGTGCCAGCAGCCAAGAAGTCCGGGGCGGGAGGGCGAACACCGGGGAGCTGTTTTTT
>TRBV29-1|TRBD2|NA|TRBJ2-1
CSVEGTSGSPDNEQFF
TGCAGCGTTGAAGGGACTAGCGGGAGTCCGGACAATGAGCAGTTCTTC
>TRBV18|NA|NA|TRBJ1-5
CASSPQGGGQPQHF
TGTGCCAGCTCACCCCAGGGAGGGGGACAGCCCCAGCATTTT
>TRBV20-1|NA|once|TRBJ2-7
CSASGYYEQYF
TGCAGTGCTAGCGGGTATTACGAGCAGTACTTC
>TRBV18|TRBD1|NA|TRBJ1-1
CASSPRGRVTEAFF
TGTGCCAGCTCACCCAGGGGGCGCGTAACTGAAGCTTTCTTT
>TRBV28|NA|NA|TRBJ1-3
CASTLGGFLQGLGNTIYF
TGTGCCAGCACTTTGGGGGGATTTCTTCAGGGACTCGGAAACACCATATATTTT
>TRBV2|NA|NA|TRBJ1-5
CASSTGNQPQHF
TGTGCCAGCAGTACAGGAAATCAGCCCCAGCATTTT
>TRBV4-1|NA|once|TRBJ1-1
CASSQDRGFEAFF
TGCGCCAGCAGCCAAGATCGAGGCTTTGAAGCTTTCTTT
>TRBV2|TRBD1|NA|TRBJ1-5
CASSEGRTGGQPQHF
TGTGCCAGCAGTGAAGGTCGGACAGGGGGCCAGCCCCAGCATTTT
>TRBV7-2|NA|NA|TRBJ1-2
CASMGGGYGYTF
TGTGCCAGCATGGGCGGGGGATATGGCTACACCTTC
>TRBV28|TRBD1|NA|TRBJ1-1
CASSSRGRNTEAFF
TGTGCCAGCAGTTCCAGGGGGAGGAACACTGAAGCTTTCTTT
>TRBV4-2|NA|NA|TRBJ1-2
CASSYPMDGGNYGYTF
TGTGCCAGCAGCTACCCCATGGACGGGGGTAACTATGGCTACACCTTC
>TRBV6-2/TRBV6-3|NA|NA|TRBJ1-5
CASSPLEGDSQPQHF
TGTGCCAGCAGCCCCCTGGAGGGTGACAGTCAGCCCCAGCATTTT
>TRBV11-2|TRBD2|NA|TRBJ2-5
CASRPTSGGLQETQYF
TGTGCCAGCAGGCCTACTAGCGGGGGACTCCAAGAGACCCAGTACTTC
>TRBV19|TRBD2|NA|TRBJ2-5
CASSGGDTETQYF
TGTGCCAGTAGCGGGGGGGATACAGAGACCCAGTACTTC
>TRBV7-2|TRBD2|NA|TRBJ2-2
CAKRTRLNTGELFF
TGTGCCAAACGGACTAGGTTAAACACCGGGGAGCTGTTTTTT
>TRBV5-1|TRBD1|NA|TRBJ1-6
CASSTDRGASYNSPLHF
TGCGCCAGCAGCACGGACAGGGGAGCCTCCTATAATTCACCCCTCCACTTT
>TRBV3-1/TRBV3-2|TRBD1|NA|TRBJ1-1
CASSQRGQGWTEAFF
TGTGCCAGCAGCCAAAGGGGACAGGGATGGACTGAAGCTTTCTTT
>TRBV6-1|TRBD1|NA|TRBJ1-2
CASSEWGQGADGYTF
TGTGCCAGCAGTGAATGGGGACAGGGGGCCGACGGCTACACCTTC
>TRBV24-1|NA|NA|TRBJ1-1
CATSDSTGEAFF
TGTGCCACCAGTGATTCAACAGGGGAAGCTTTCTTT
>TRBV24-1|TRBD1|NA|TRBJ1-3
CATSDTPGGSSGNTIYF
TGTGCCACCAGTGATACCCCAGGGGGTAGTTCTGGAAACACCATATATTTT
>TRBV28|NA|NA|TRBJ1-5
CASSYPGGHGNQPQHF
TGTGCCAGCAGCTACCCGGGGGGGCATGGCAATCAGCCCCAGCATTTT
>TRBV5-5|TRBD1|NA|TRBJ2-1
CASSSGTGSNEQFF
TGTGCCAGCAGCTCCGGGACAGGGTCGAATGAGCAGTTCTTC
>TRBV10-3|NA|NA|TRBJ1-2
CAIGSGAGYGYTF
TGTGCCATCGGGTCAGGGGCGGGCTATGGCTACACCTTC
>TRBV3-1/TRBV3-2|TRBD1|NA|TRBJ1-1
CASSWGQGGEAFF
TGTGCCAGCAGTTGGGGACAGGGGGGTGAAGCTTTCTTT
>TRBV7-8|NA|once|TRBJ2-7
CASRISYEAYEQYF
TGTGCCAGCAGGATTTCGTATGAGGCTTACGAGCAGTACTTC
>TRBV24-1|TRBD1|once|TRBJ1-2
CATSDLGTGGLTF
TGTGCCACCAGTGATTTAGGGACAGGGGGTCTGACCTTC
>TRBV5-1|TRBD1|NA|TRBJ2-7
CASSLATGGPSYEQYF
TGCGCCAGCAGCTTGGCCACAGGGGGACCCAGCTATGAGCAGTACTTC
>TRBV24-1|NA|NA|TRBJ2-7
CATSDGAGREQYF
TGTGCCACCAGTGATGGCGCGGGGCGCGAGCAGTACTTC
>TRBV4-1|NA|NA|TRBJ1-2
CASSQVKGANYGYTF
TGCGCCAGCAGCCAAGTGAAGGGGGCTAACTATGGCTACACCTTC
>TRBV3-1/TRBV3-2|NA|NA|TRBJ1-6
CASSQGRGGSPLHF
TGTGCCAGCAGCCAAGGGAGGGGGGGTTCACCCCTCCACTTT
>TRBV10-3|TRBD2|NA|TRBJ2-7
CAISEPTSGTYEQYF
TGTGCCATCAGTGAGCCGACTAGCGGGACCTACGAGCAGTACTTC
>TRBV6-5|TRBD1|NA|TRBJ1-6
CASNSQGAGNSPLHF
TGTGCCAGCAATAGTCAGGGGGCTGGTAATTCACCCCTCCACTTT